These T cell receptor beta chains were read from a single sample in a study of high-grade serous ovarian cancer treatment subgroups. Assay used: immunoSEQ multiplex PCR; TCRdb lists only in-frame clones, some missing. The sample has approximately 5,000 clones; more than 60% are singletons. The material sequenced was tumor tissue. All receptors come from a human donor with high-grade serous ovarian cancer. Both conserved end residues are part of each CDR3. Each record gives: D gene, J gene, V gene, clone size, CDR3 protein, CDR3 DNA. The D gene is left open where the match is weak. The size of a clone is reported for some rows only, either as once, few or many, or as a class for expanded clones.

>TRBD1|TRBJ1-2|TRBV6-5|NA
CASSPGGEGYGYTF
TGTGCCAGCAGTCCAGGGGGCGAGGGATATGGCTACACCTTC
>TRBD1|TRBJ1-1|TRBV6-5|once
CASSYYRGHTEAFF
TGTGCCAGCAGTTACTACAGGGGGCACACTGAAGCTTTCTTT
>NA|TRBJ1-5|TRBV18|NA
CASSRGGNQPQHF
TGTGCCAGCTCACGGGGTGGCAATCAGCCCCAGCATTTT
>TRBD1|TRBJ2-1|TRBV29-1|NA
CSTGTGGYNEQFF
TGCAGCACCGGGACAGGGGGTTACAATGAGCAGTTCTTC
>NA|TRBJ1-4|TRBV4-3|NA
CASSQDGLRNEKLFF
TGCGCCAGCAGCCAAGATGGACTGCGTAATGAAAAACTGTTTTTT
>NA|TRBJ1-3|TRBV7-9|NA
CASSLAGGISGNTIYF
TGTGCCAGCAGCTTAGCGGGCGGCATCTCTGGAAACACCATATATTTT
>NA|TRBJ2-7|TRBV4-3|NA
CASSQDKDGEQYF
TGCGCCAGCAGCCAAGATAAGGATGGCGAGCAGTACTTC
>NA|TRBJ1-1|TRBV5-5|NA
CASSRVLSNTEAFF
TGTGCCAGCAGTCGGGTCCTCTCGAACACTGAAGCTTTCTTT
>TRBD1|TRBJ1-1|TRBV10-3|NA
CAIREQGANTEAFF
TGTGCCATCAGAGAACAGGGGGCGAACACTGAAGCTTTCTTT
>NA|TRBJ1-6|TRBV6-5|few
CASSFEGGPLHF
TGTGCCAGCAGTTTCGAAGGGGGACCCCTCCACTTT
>TRBD1|TRBJ1-5|TRBV11-2|few
CASSLDRGNQPQHF
TGTGCCAGCAGTTTGGACAGGGGCAATCAGCCCCAGCATTTT
>NA|TRBJ1-4|TRBV19|once
CASSTNTATNEKLFF
TGTGCCAGTAGTACGAACACTGCAACTAATGAAAAACTGTTTTTT
>TRBD1|TRBJ1-4|TRBV19|few
CASSTWTGGSEKLFF
TGTGCCAGTAGTACTTGGACAGGGGGATCTGAAAAACTGTTTTTT
>NA|TRBJ2-1|TRBV11-1|NA
CASRDLGPEQFF
TGTGCCAGCAGGGACTTGGGGCCTGAGCAGTTCTTC
>TRBD1|TRBJ1-1|TRBV19|NA
CASSIAVDRVEAFF
TGTGCCAGTAGTATAGCAGTTGACAGGGTGGAAGCTTTCTTT
>NA|TRBJ1-3|TRBV25-1|NA
CASSELQMGASSGNTIYF
TGTGCCAGCAGTGAACTTCAAATGGGGGCCTCCTCTGGAAACACCATATATTTT
>NA|TRBJ2-7|TRBV28|few
CASTPHSYEQYF
TGTGCCAGCACCCCCCACAGCTACGAGCAGTACTTC
>NA|TRBJ1-2|TRBV7-4|NA
CASSLLRDYGYTF
TGTGCCAGCAGCTTGTTGCGGGACTATGGCTACACCTTC
>NA|TRBJ2-2|TRBV30|NA
CAWSVNTGELFF
TGTGCCTGGAGTGTAAACACCGGGGAGCTGTTTTTT
>TRBD1|TRBJ2-2|TRBV6-5|few
CASTAGQGHSGELFF
TGTGCCAGCACCGCGGGACAGGGGCACAGCGGGGAGCTGTTTTTT
>NA|TRBJ1-3|TRBV7-3|NA
CASTGGDGGNTIYF
TGTGCCAGCACCGGGGGCGATGGTGGAAACACCATATATTTT
>TRBD1|TRBJ2-3|TRBV18|NA
CASSSGGQGASRTDTQYF
TGTGCCAGCTCATCAGGGGGACAGGGGGCCTCTAGAACAGATACGCAGTATTTT
>NA|TRBJ2-7|TRBV19|NA
CASSTPGLSYEQYF
TGTGCCAGTAGTACTCCGGGACTGTCCTACGAGCAGTACTTC
>NA|TRBJ1-2|TRBV7-3|NA
CASSLPVNYGYTF
TGTGCCAGCAGCTTACCAGTCAACTATGGCTACACCTTC
>TRBD2|TRBJ2-3|TRBV7-3|NA
CASSLMPLTSGASTDTQYF
TGTGCCAGCAGCTTAATGCCCCTAACTAGCGGCGCTAGCACAGATACGCAGTATTTT
>NA|TRBJ1-1|TRBV19|NA
CASSLGVSEAFF
TGTGCCAGTAGCCTGGGGGTCTCTGAAGCTTTCTTT
>NA|TRBJ2-3|TRBV7-8|few
CASSLARTPQYF
TGTGCCAGCAGCTTAGCGAGGACCCCGCAGTATTTT
>NA|TRBJ2-1|TRBV5-1|NA
CASSSGTSYNEQFF
TGCGCCAGCAGCTCCGGGACTTCTTACAATGAGCAGTTCTTC
>TRBD1|TRBJ1-1|TRBV5-1|NA
CASSHRGQERTEAFF
TGCGCCAGCAGTCATAGGGGACAGGAGAGGACTGAAGCTTTCTTT
>NA|TRBJ1-5|TRBV7-2|NA
CASSLGGFNQPQHF
TGTGCCAGCAGCTTAGGGGGGTTCAATCAGCCCCAGCATTTT
>TRBD1|TRBJ1-2|TRBV11-2|NA
CASSSVSGTGGFGYTF
TGTGCCAGCAGCTCCGTTTCCGGGACAGGGGGCTTTGGCTACACCTTC
>TRBD1|TRBJ1-5|TRBV6-1|NA
CASIGGQGGGKPQHF
TGTGCCAGCATCGGAGGACAGGGAGGAGGAAAGCCCCAGCATTTT
>NA|TRBJ1-1|TRBV7-8|NA
CASSLGKGAMNTEAFF
TGTGCCAGCAGCTTAGGTAAGGGTGCTATGAACACTGAAGCTTTCTTT
>TRBD2|TRBJ2-1|TRBV7-8|once
CASREGPGGNEQFF
TGTGCCAGCAGGGAGGGGCCCGGGGGGAATGAGCAGTTCTTC
>TRBD1|TRBJ1-2|TRBV28|NA
CASSASGTGGAGYTF
TGTGCCAGCAGTGCCTCCGGGACAGGGGGCGCGGGCTACACCTTC
>NA|TRBJ2-3|TRBV19|NA
CASSNARDTDTQYF
TGTGCCAGTAGTAATGCCAGGGACACAGATACGCAGTATTTT
>NA|TRBJ1-1|TRBV6-5|NA
CASNGRSGEAFF
TGTGCCAGCAATGGTCGGTCAGGTGAAGCTTTCTTT
>NA|TRBJ2-2|TRBV7-9|NA
CASSLGVNTGELFF
TGTGCCAGCAGCTTAGGTGTGAACACCGGGGAGCTGTTTTTT
>TRBD2|TRBJ2-1|TRBV29-1|NA
CSVKPGLAENEQFF
TGCAGCGTTAAACCGGGACTAGCGGAGAATGAGCAGTTCTTC
>TRBD1|TRBJ2-5|TRBV18|NA
CASSPDRGGETQYF
TGTGCCAGCTCACCAGACAGGGGTGGAGAGACCCAGTACTTC
>NA|TRBJ2-2|TRBV27|NA
CASTERTGELFF
TGTGCCAGCACCGAGAGAACCGGGGAGCTGTTTTTT
>NA|TRBJ1-2|TRBV19|once
CASTKGQDNYGYTF
TGTGCCAGTACAAAGGGGCAGGATAACTATGGCTACACCTTC
>NA|TRBJ1-2|TRBV12-2|few
CGARNYGYTF
TGTGGAGCACGGAACTATGGCTACACCTTC